What follows is one TCR beta chain and its context. Stated time point: after dendritic cell vaccination, including at tumor progression/relapse. This sample is drawn from a study of glioma-infiltrating T cells after dendritic cell vaccination. CDR1 is SGHKS, CDR2 YYEKEE, per germline (reference sequence). This CDR3 contains 16 residues. The V and J ends lost 4 bases and 0 bases respectively, with 15 bases between them. Generated by immunoSEQ multiplex PCR, the TCRdb table keeps only in-frame clones and is missing some. The sample has about 25,000 clones, around nine tenths seen once. This chain joins TRBV5-5 and TRBJ2-3; D possibly corresponds to TRBD1 (6 bases). This TCR was recovered from a human donor with glioblastoma. The starting material was blood, obtained after dendritic cell vaccination. The CDR3: CASSPTGTTSTDTQYF. As DNA, the CDR3 is TGTGCCAGCAGCCCCACAGGGACCACTAGCACAGATACGCAGTATTTT.